Shown below are 30 T cell receptor beta chains from a single sample sequenced in a study of T cells in Graves' hyperthyroidism and ophthalmopathy. Authors of the study amplified TCR beta CDR3 regions from RNA transcripts. The HTBI primer set served for first-round RT-PCR of the TCR CDR3. TCRdb recomputed calls from the multiplex PCR reads with MiXCR, one row per CDR3 protein. Counted here are hundreds of thousands of distinct CDR3 sequences, roughly 15% occurring once; the ten biggest clones make up less than 15%. The sequenced material came from blood. Source of these receptors: a man younger than 35 with Graves' ophthalmopathy.

This rearrangement joins TRBV6-6 to TRBJ1-1; no definite D call. The CDR3 totals 12 residues. Trimming took 4 bases from V and 4 from J, leaving 7 bases between them. Germline CDR1 is MNHNY and CDR2 is SVGAGI (reference sequence). CDR3 sequence (DNA): TGTGCCAGCAGTTGGGAGGTCACTGAAGCTTTCTTT. Encoded protein: CASSWEVTEAFF.

In this sample, this clonotype turned up many times. The rearrangement uses TRBV11-2 and TRBJ1-4; no clear D. CDR1 is SGHAT, CDR2 FQNNGV, per germline. V was shortened by 4 bases and J by 8 bases, with 17 bases between the two germline ends. This CDR3 has 15 amino acids. DNA for the CDR3: TGTGCCAGCAGCTCGGAACGCGGGAGAGGAGAAAAACTGTTTTTT. This codes for CASSSERGRGEKLFF.

This clonotype was detected only a few times. The chain uses TRBV19 and TRBJ1-1; D perhaps matches TRBD1 (6 bases). The CDR3 is made up of 15 amino acids. Germline V gene data show CDR1 as LNHDA and CDR2 as SQIVND (reference sequence). The ends were cut back, 7 bases at V and 1 base at J, with 16 bases in the middle. In DNA, the CDR3 is TGTGCCAGTAACCCTCCGGGCAGGGGGAACACTGAAGCTTTCTTT. It codes for CASNPPGRGNTEAFF.

The chain carries TRBV7-9 and TRBJ2-5, with 13 bases aligning to TRBD2. The CDR3 covers 16 residues. V lost 4 bases and J lost 4; bases outside the gene matches: 6. Germline CDR1 and CDR2: SEHNR and FQNEAQ (reference sequence). CDR3 in amino acids: CASSSWGLAGIETQYF. The CDR3 DNA sequence: TGTGCCAGCAGCTCTTGGGGACTAGCGGGGATAGAGACCCAGTACTTC.

This clonotype was observed at least ten times. The chain recombines TRBV20-1 with TRBJ1-4, with D possibly being TRBD1 (6 bases). V dropped 4 bases and J dropped 2 bases, with 14 bases sitting between them. Per germline, CDR1 DFQATT and CDR2 SNEGSKA (reference sequence). This CDR3 comprises 15 residues. The CDR3, as DNA: TGCAGTGCTACCAAGATTCAGGGGACTAATGAAAAACTGTTTTTT. It encodes CSATKIQGTNEKLFF.

This chain uses TRBV25-1 with TRBJ1-5; D gene uncertain. The CDR3 spans 13 residues. The V gene lost 4 bases and the J gene lost 6 bases, with 10 bases spanning the gap. Looked up from germline, CDR1 is MGHDK and CDR2 is SYGVNS. In nucleotides, the CDR3 is TGTGCCAGCAGTGGAAATTCCGGTCAGCCCCAGCATTTT. Amino acid sequence: CASSGNSGQPQHF.

This clonotype was counted many times. The chain employs TRBV7-9 and TRBJ2-3; 10 nucleotides line up with TRBD2. This CDR3 spans 15 amino acids. J was trimmed by 0 bases and V by 9 bases; bases with no gene match: 6. Germline V gene data show CDR1 as SEHNR and CDR2 as FQNEAQ (reference sequence). CDR3 sequence (DNA): TGTGCCAGTTCGGGACTAGCGTCTAGCACAGATACGCAGTATTTT. Its protein product is CASSGLASSTDTQYF.

This clonotype has just a few counts. The chain has TRBV4-1 and TRBJ2-2, with D unclear. The V gene lost 0 bases and the J gene lost 4 bases, with 9 bases spanning the gap. CDR1 MGHRA and CDR2 YSYEKL come from the germline V gene. This CDR3 spans 15 amino acids. The CDR3: CASSQESDLTGELFF. Written as DNA, the CDR3 is TGCGCCAGCAGCCAAGAATCGGACCTCACCGGGGAGCTGTTTTTT.

This clonotype showed up many times. The CDR3 DNA sequence: TGTGCCAGCAGCCCGGGGGGAGGGGAGCTGTTTTTT. It translates to CASSPGGGELFF. V gene TRBV7-2 combines with J gene TRBJ2-2, with 7 bases fitting TRBD2. The CDR3 is 12 residues long. Trimming at V came to 5 bases and at J to 8 bases, leaving 2 bases not matched to a gene. Germline values: CDR1 SGHTA, CDR2 FQGNSA.

Ten or more counts support this clonotype. This chain links TRBV30 with TRBJ2-5; D uncertain. The CDR3 is 14 residues long. Germline V gene lookup returns CDR1 GTSNPN and CDR2 SVGIG (reference sequence). V lost 8 bases and J lost 3, with 19 bases in between. CDR3 protein: CAVGQFDFKETQYF. The CDR3 DNA is TGTGCCGTTGGGCAGTTTGATTTTAAAGAGACCCAGTACTTC.

With respect to this clonotype: A much larger clone differs by one base, so this may be a read error. The chain carries TRBV2 and TRBJ1-6; 10 positions agree with TRBD1. The CDR3 consists of 15 residues. Unmatched junction bases numbered 9, after V lost 6 bases and J lost 10 bases. Germline CDR1 reads SNHLY; CDR2 reads FYNNEI. This CDR3 is CASSGDRGLGSPLHF. The CDR3 nucleotides read TGTGCCAGCAGCGGGGACAGGGGATTGGGATCACCCCTCCACTTT.

At least ten counts were recorded for this clonotype. J is TRBJ2-5 and V is TRBV11-2, with a possible D match to TRBD2 (5 bases). Germline V gives CDR1 SGHAT, CDR2 FQNNGV. The CDR3 consists of 14 residues. The V gene lost 7 bases and the J gene lost 3 bases, with 15 bases spanning the gap. Here the CDR3 DNA reads TGTGCCAGCACCCTTCTGTGGGGAGAAGAGACCCAGTACTTC. This translates into CASTLLWGEETQYF.

To note about this clonotype: It may be a read error: a sequence one base away is much more abundant. V and J are TRBV12-3 or TRBV12-4 and TRBJ2-1; D could derive from TRBD1 or TRBD2 (6 bases each). The DNA end is a closer match to TRBJ2-7, so the J assignment may be wrong. The CDR3 loop spans 14 amino acids. CDR3 protein: CASLRGVTHNEQYF. CDR3 bases: TGTGCCAGCCTAAGGGGGGTTACCCACAATGAGCAGTACTTC.

This chain uses TRBV6-2 or TRBV6-3 with TRBJ1-4, with D possibly matching TRBD1 (5 bases). Trimming pared 10 bases from V and 4 bases from J, leaving 16 bases between. CDR1 is MNHEY and CDR2 is SVGEGT in the germline V gene. The CDR3 sequence is 14 residues long. CDR3 DNA sequence: TGTGCCACGCACCGGGGGTGGGATAATGAAAAACTGTTTTTT. Its protein is CATHRGWDNEKLFF.

This clonotype came up many times. The gene calls are TRBV6-1 and TRBJ2-7, with 12 positions matching TRBD2. Germline values: CDR1 MNHNS, CDR2 SASEGT. There are 18 residues in the CDR3. After removal of 7 bases from V and 2 bases from J, the junction contained 15 bases not matched to a gene. CDR3 nucleotide sequence: TGTGCCAGCACCGGAAGGACTCTAGCGGGGGGGCTCACCTACGAGCAGTACTTC. Encoded protein: CASTGRTLAGGLTYEQYF.

In this sample, this clonotype turned up many times. The chain is built from TRBV11-1 and TRBJ1-4; D perhaps matches TRBD1 (6 bases). CDR3 size: 14 residues. The V gene's germline CDR1 is SGHAT and CDR2 FQDESV (reference sequence). V lost 5 bases and J 4 bases, leaving 11 bases between the germline ends. The CDR3 sequence is CASSLGQNNEKLFF. CDR3 bases: TGTGCCAGCAGCCTCGGACAGAATAATGAAAAACTGTTTTTT.

This clonotype was detected a few times. Given a much more abundant clone one base away, this may be a read error. V usage is TRBV20-1 and J usage is TRBJ2-3; D is perhaps TRBD2 (6 bases). V was trimmed by 8 bases and J by 0 bases, leaving 15 bases between them. This CDR3 is 14 amino acids long. Germline assignment: CDR1 DFQATT and CDR2 SNEGSKA (reference sequence). In nucleotides, the CDR3 is TGCAGTCTTATAGCGGAGGGGAGCACAGATACGCAGTATTTT. Translated: CSLIAEGSTDTQYF.

Many counts were recorded for this clonotype. CDR3 sequence: CASSTGEGIGYTF. DNA of the CDR3: TGTGCCAGCAGCACGGGGGAGGGTATTGGCTACACCTTC. V gene TRBV5-8 combines with J gene TRBJ1-2, with D maybe TRBD1 (5 bases). Trimming removed 4 bases from V and 7 bases from J, with 14 bases in between. The CDR3 is 13 residues long. From germline, CDR1 is SGHTS and CDR2 YDEGEE.

This clonotype was seen repeatedly, ten times or more. J is TRBJ1-1 and V is TRBV6-5; D call uncertain. Germline CDR1 and CDR2: MNHEY and SVGAGI. The CDR3 covers 15 residues. Trimming pared 2 bases from V and 0 bases from J, leaving 10 bases between. The CDR3 DNA sequence: TGTGCCAGCAGTTACGAGTCAGTTCTGAACACTGAAGCTTTCTTT. Translating it yields CASSYESVLNTEAFF.

This clonotype was seen repeatedly, ten times or more. The J gene is TRBJ1-5, the V gene TRBV20-1; D ambiguous. Germline CDR1 DFQATT, CDR2 SNEGSKA (reference sequence). Between the trimmed V and J ends, which lost 2 bases and 1 base, there was a span of 21 bases. This CDR3 contains 18 residues. The CDR3 nucleotides read TGCAGTGCTAGAACTAGTCGAGGGCCCCGAAGGAGCAATCAGCCCCAGCATTTT. Translated: CSARTSRGPRRSNQPQHF.

This clonotype turned up a few times. The chain recombines TRBV7-9 with TRBJ1-3; the D is unclear. Trimming pared 3 bases from V and 0 bases from J, leaving 9 bases between. The CDR3 totals 15 residues. Germline-derived CDR1 and CDR2 are SEHNR and FQNEAQ (reference sequence). Here the CDR3 reads CASSFARSSGNTIYF. The CDR3 DNA is TGTGCCAGCAGCTTCGCCAGGAGCTCTGGAAACACCATATATTTT.

This clonotype was seen at least ten times. The V and J genes are TRBV7-6 and TRBJ2-1; maybe TRBD2 (5 bases). The germline V and J ends were trimmed by 1 base and 2 bases, with 9 bases remaining between them. The CDR3 extends over 15 amino acids. The germline V gene has CDR1 SGHVS and CDR2 FNYEAQ. The CDR3 here is CASSLVRDAYNEQFF. The CDR3 DNA follows: TGTGCCAGCAGCTTAGTCCGGGATGCCTACAATGAGCAGTTCTTC.

The chain has TRBV6-1 and TRBJ2-1; D ambiguous. Per the germline V gene, CDR1 is MNHNS and CDR2 is SASEGT. The CDR3 runs 14 residues. Trimming took 4 bases from V and 4 from J, leaving 11 bases between them. The DNA for the CDR3 is TGTGCCAGCAGTGGAGGCTGGGTTTACAATGAGCAGTTCTTC. Translating gives CASSGGWVYNEQFF.

This clonotype appeared a few times. The chain recombines TRBV19 with TRBJ1-4; D is uncertain. CDR1 and CDR2 (germline): LNHDA, SQIVND (reference sequence). CDR3 size: 15 residues. V was pared by 3 bases and J by 1 base, with 9 bases between. CDR3 in amino acids: CASSILQLTNEKLFF. The CDR3 coding sequence is TGTGCCAGTAGTATTCTACAGCTAACTAATGAAAAACTGTTTTTT.

The sample holds many counts of this clonotype. J is TRBJ2-5 and V is TRBV7-2, with D possibly TRBD1 on 7 matching bases. CDR3 size: 15 residues. Trimming cost V 4 bases and J 2 bases, with 14 bases left between them. Germline loops: CDR1 SGHTA, CDR2 FQGNSA. CDR3 sequence: CASSWRAGGQETQYF. The CDR3 region has the DNA TGTGCCAGCAGCTGGCGGGCAGGGGGGCAAGAGACCCAGTACTTC.

In this sample, this clonotype turned up many times. This chain links TRBV7-2 with TRBJ1-1; no clear D gene. The CDR3 contains 13 residues. Germline V lookup: CDR1 SGHTA, CDR2 FQGNSA. V lost 3 bases, J lost 5 bases, and 10 bases lay in between. CDR3 in DNA: TGTGCCAGCAGCTTGGTCGGAGAGACTGAAGCTTTCTTT. Translated, it gives CASSLVGETEAFF.

This clonotype was counted at least ten times. This chain uses TRBV10-3 with TRBJ2-3; no clear D. The ends were cut back, 2 bases at V and 2 bases at J, with 5 bases in the middle. CDR3 length equals 13 residues. Germline CDR1 is ENHRY and CDR2 is SYGVKD. The CDR3 loop is CAISEENTDTQYF. DNA for the CDR3: TGTGCCATCAGTGAGGAGAACACAGATACGCAGTATTTT.

The sample holds many counts of this clonotype. The chain employs TRBV28 and TRBJ1-3; D gene ambiguous. The CDR3 runs to 13 residues. The germline V gene encodes CDR1 MDHEN and CDR2 SYDVKM. Trimming stripped 5 bases from V and 5 bases from J, with 10 bases between. The CDR3 bases are TGTGCCAGCAGTCGGGATCGCCGAAACACCATATATTTT. Its translation: CASSRDRRNTIYF.

This clonotype was seen a handful of times. The V gene is TRBV7-8, the J gene TRBJ2-1; no clear D gene. The germline CDR1 and CDR2 sequences are SGHVS and FQNEAQ. The V gene lost 4 bases and the J gene lost 0 bases, with 13 bases spanning the gap. The CDR3 extends over 16 amino acids. Written as DNA, the CDR3 is TGTGCCAGCAGCTCGTTCCAGGCCAGCTCCTACAATGAGCAGTTCTTC. Its translation: CASSSFQASSYNEQFF.

This clonotype has a handful of counts. The gene calls are TRBV3-1 and TRBJ1-1; perhaps TRBD1 as D (5 bases). Germline V gene data show CDR1 as LGHDT and CDR2 as YNNKEL (reference sequence). The length of the CDR3 is 15 residues. The V end was cut by 2 bases, the J end by 6 bases, with 16 bases between. Written as DNA, the CDR3 is TGTGCCAGCAGCCAAAACATGGGGCCCGAGTCTGAAGCTTTCTTT. Protein sequence: CASSQNMGPESEAFF.